The clone carrying this T cell receptor beta chain occurred a few times. Its antigen is as yet unknown. The data are from a study of blood T cells in healthy people across ages. Whole-study findings and limits: Across the age range, TCR beta diversity per million T cells fell in a roughly linear way.

Alongside a J-beta primer mix, a sample-barcoded 5' primer served in a second PCR lasting roughly 7 to 12 cycles. TCRdb independently ran MiXCR on the 5' RACE reads; one entry per CDR3 protein. The data contain under 1 million distinct CDR3 sequences, more than 40% of them singletons. In each sample, at least 6.5 million PBMCs were isolated. This clonotype originated in a man aged 55 to 70 in good health. Sequenced: blood.

The CDR3 here is CASSPRRPTWDEAFF. The CDR3 DNA sequence: TGTGCCAGCAGTCCCAGGAGGCCGACTTGGGATGAAGCTTTCTTT. The V call is TRBV27, the J call TRBJ1-1; no clear D. The germline CDR1 and CDR2 sequences are MNHEY and SMNVEV (reference sequence). The CDR3 extends over 15 amino acids. The ends were cut back, 5 bases at V and 7 bases at J, with 20 bases in the middle.